This T cell receptor beta chain derives from a study of T cell responses to AZD1222 COVID-19 vaccine. This clone was recorded only once. Method: immunoSEQ multiplex PCR; TCRdb's copy keeps in-frame clones and lacks some. Of more than 110,000 clones listed, roughly 90% are singletons. Germline CDR1 and CDR2: MRHNA and SNTAGT. The CDR3 is made up of 12 amino acids. Trimming pared 9 bases from V and 4 bases from J, leaving 12 bases between. The clonotype originates from an adult in good health. The chain carries TRBV6-4 and TRBJ1-1; D is ambiguous. The sample here was peripheral blood, taken on day 0 of AZD1222 vaccination. CDR3 residues: CASRLSPTEAFF. The CDR3 nucleotides are TGTGCCAGTCGACTATCCCCCACTGAAGCTTTCTTT.